A single sample is the source of the 26 T cell receptor beta chains below, sequenced in a study of blood T cell repertoires in COVID-19. Measured with immunoSEQ multiplex PCR; TCRdb has only the in-frame clones, and not every one. In the table there are 45,000 to 65,000 clones, 80% to 90% of which are singletons. Sequences were obtained from peripheral blood. The receptors come from a human donor in a cohort sampled during active COVID-19.

J is TRBJ2-7 and V is TRBV9; D is possibly TRBD2 (6 bases). The CDR3 has 14 amino acids. CDR1 is SGDLS, CDR2 YYNGEE, per germline. Trimming removed 5 bases from V and 5 bases from J, with 17 bases in between. CDR3 bases: TGTGCCAGCAGTGACCGGGACTCCGGGAACGAGCAGTACTTC. Translated: CASSDRDSGNEQYF.

This clone was detected only once. The chain links TRBV19 to TRBJ2-2; no clear D. CDR1 is LNHDA and CDR2 is SQIVND in the germline V gene (reference sequence). The CDR3 is 14 residues long. Deletions cut 7 bases from V and 1 base from J, with 10 bases between. The CDR3 DNA reads TGTGCCAGTAATCCCCACAGGAACACCGGGGAGCTGTTTTTT. Protein: CASNPHRNTGELFF.

This chain uses TRBV5-4 with TRBJ2-6, with 7 bases matching TRBD1. This CDR3 comprises 16 residues. The germline gives CDR1 SGHNT, CDR2 YYREEE (reference sequence). Trimming removed 4 bases from V and 0 bases from J; junction bases left unmatched: 4. The CDR3 nucleotides are TGTGCCAGCAGCCCCGGGACAGACTCTGGGGCCAACGTCCTGACTTTC. This sequence encodes CASSPGTDSGANVLTF.

This CDR3 is CAISDRDRGSDNSPLHF. CDR3 DNA: TGTGCCATCAGTGATCGTGACAGGGGTAGTGATAATTCACCCCTCCACTTT. The chain links TRBV10-3 to TRBJ1-6, with 8 bases aligning to TRBD1. CDR1 is ENHRY and CDR2 is SYGVKD in the germline V gene. The CDR3 is 17 residues long. Trimming at V came to 3 bases and at J to 5 bases, leaving 9 bases not matched to a gene.

The chain has TRBV27 and TRBJ2-1; 7 nucleotides line up with TRBD1. Trimming at V came to 5 bases and at J to 0 bases, leaving 13 bases not matched to a gene. Germline assignment: CDR1 MNHEY and CDR2 SMNVEV (reference sequence). The CDR3 covers 18 residues. CDR3 sequence: CASSRGGGQVGSYNEQFF. As DNA, the CDR3 is TGTGCCAGCAGTCGAGGGGGCGGTCAAGTAGGCTCCTACAATGAGCAGTTCTTC.

This rearrangement joins TRBV5-4 to TRBJ2-3; 10 positions agree with TRBD2. This CDR3 spans 16 amino acids. CDR1 is SGHNT and CDR2 is YYREEE in the germline V gene (reference sequence). Trimming at V came to 4 bases and at J to 1 base, leaving 6 bases not matched to a gene. This CDR3 reads CASSVKRGGGTDTQYF. CDR3 sequence (DNA): TGTGCCAGCAGCGTCAAGCGGGGGGGCGGCACAGATACGCAGTATTTT. The whole variable domain, remainder taken from reference TRBV5-4 and TRBJ2-3, is ETGVTQSPTHLIKTRGQQVTLRCSSQSGHNTVSWYQQALGQGPQFIFQYYREEENGRGNFPPRFSGLQFPNYSSELNVNALELDDSALYLCASSVKRGGGTDTQYFGPGTRLTVL.

This chain connects TRBV7-2 to TRBJ2-7; 9 nucleotides match TRBD1. V trimming: 5 bases; J trimming: 9 bases; junction bases outside the gene matches: 14. Germline loops: CDR1 SGHTA, CDR2 FQGNSA. The CDR3 loop spans 15 amino acids. CDR3: CASSPRTGTGLGQYF. DNA of the CDR3: TGTGCCAGCAGCCCAAGGACGGGGACAGGGCTAGGGCAGTACTTC.

The chain carries TRBV18 and TRBJ1-5; D is unclear. Trimming shortened V by 2 bases and J by 0 bases, and 8 bases separated the two germline ends. Germline CDR1 KGHSH, CDR2 LQKENI. The length of the CDR3 is 15 residues. CDR3 sequence (DNA): TGTGCCAGCTCACCAAGAGAGAATAGCAATCAGCCCCAGCATTTT. Translated, it gives CASSPRENSNQPQHF.

The chain joins TRBV27 to TRBJ1-5; TRBD1 aligns across 12 bases. The V gene's germline CDR1 is MNHEY and CDR2 SMNVEV (reference sequence). The CDR3 has 16 amino acids. J lost 7 bases, V lost 5 bases, and 9 bases had no gene match. The CDR3 is CASSGSPGQGAQPQHF. In nucleotides, the CDR3 is TGTGCCAGCAGTGGTAGCCCGGGACAGGGGGCCCAGCCCCAGCATTTT.

The chain is built from TRBV7-2 and TRBJ1-5; D uncertain. V was clipped by 0 bases and J by 0 bases, with 21 bases between them. CDR1 is SGHTA and CDR2 is FQGNSA in the germline V gene. This CDR3 has 20 residues. The CDR3 sequence: CASSLALGVGSPYSNQPQHF. The CDR3 bases are TGTGCCAGCAGCTTAGCGCTTGGGGTGGGGAGCCCATATAGCAATCAGCCCCAGCATTTT.

This chain uses TRBV24-1 with TRBJ2-2, with D maybe TRBD1 (6 bases). The V gene lost 2 bases and the J gene lost 3 bases, with 9 bases spanning the gap. This CDR3 has 15 amino acids. CDR1 and CDR2 from the germline V gene are KGHDR and SFDVKD. The CDR3 DNA sequence: TGTGCCACCAGTGATTCGGACAGACACACCGGGGAGCTGTTTTTT. It is translated as CATSDSDRHTGELFF.

The CDR3, as DNA: TGCGCCAGCAGCTTGGAAGGGGGCCTCGCTGAAGCTTTCTTT. Amino acids: CASSLEGGLAEAFF. The chain joins TRBV5-1 to TRBJ1-1; 7 bases are a match to TRBD1. Germline V CDR1 and CDR2: SGHRS, YFSETQ. The CDR3 is 14 residues long. V trimming: 0 bases; J trimming: 6 bases; junction bases outside the gene matches: 5.

The sample holds one count of this clone. V usage is TRBV15 and J usage is TRBJ1-1, with D perhaps TRBD1 (6 bases). Deletions cut 1 base from V and 1 base from J, with 7 bases between. Germline CDR1 reads LNHNV; CDR2 reads YYDKDF (reference sequence). The length of the CDR3 is 14 residues. In DNA form, the CDR3 reads TGTGCCACCAGCAGAGTGGGACAGAACACTGAAGCTTTCTTT. Protein: CATSRVGQNTEAFF.

The V and J genes are TRBV2 and TRBJ2-1, with TRBD2 matching over 8 bases. CDR3 length: 14 residues. J lost 7 bases, V lost 7 bases, and 9 bases had no gene match. Looked up from germline, CDR1 is SNHLY and CDR2 is FYNNEI. The CDR3 here is CASKNGRGWNEQFF. CDR3 in DNA: TGTGCCAGCAAAAACGGGAGGGGGTGGAATGAGCAGTTCTTC. The full variable domain, with the rest looked up from reference TRBV2 and TRBJ2-1, is EPEVTQTPSHQVTQMGQEVILRCVPISNHLYFYWYRQILGQKVEFLVSFYNNEISEKSEIFDDQFSVERPDGSNFTLKIRSTKLEDSAMYFCASKNGRGWNEQFFGPGTRLTVL.

This chain connects TRBV18 to TRBJ2-1, with a tentative D call TRBD1 (6 bases). The V end lost 3 bases, the J end lost 8 bases, and 26 bases lay between the germline ends. This CDR3 has 18 amino acids. Germline V gives CDR1 KGHSH, CDR2 LQKENI. The CDR3 protein is CASSPLGQLEIPSHEQFF. In DNA form, the CDR3 reads TGTGCCAGCTCACCCCTCGGACAGTTAGAGATACCATCCCATGAGCAGTTCTTC.

The rearrangement uses TRBV11-3 and TRBJ1-5; TRBD1 aligns across 8 bases. The germline CDR1 and CDR2 sequences are SGHNT and YENEEA. Germline trimming cut 5 bases from V and 6 bases from J; bases unmatched to any gene: 6. The CDR3 consists of 14 residues. DNA for the CDR3: TGTGCCAGCAGCCAGGACAGGGTCGTTCAGCCCCAGCATTTT. Translating gives CASSQDRVVQPQHF.

This rearrangement joins TRBV12-3 or TRBV12-4 to TRBJ2-5; 10 nucleotides line up with TRBD2. The CDR3 loop spans 13 amino acids. With V trimmed by 6 bases and J by 5 bases, 3 bases remained unmatched. The CDR3 reads CASRLAGSETQYF. The DNA for the CDR3 is TGTGCCAGCAGACTAGCGGGATCGGAGACCCAGTACTTC.

This chain joins TRBV5-1 and TRBJ2-2; tentative D call: TRBD2 (7 bases). The CDR3 contains 16 residues. V lost 10 bases to trimming and J lost 1 base, with 20 bases between them. The V gene's germline CDR1 is SGHRS and CDR2 YFSETQ. CDR3 region: CARRRGGGRNTGELFF. In DNA form, the CDR3 reads TGCGCCCGCCGGCGAGGGGGGGGCAGGAACACCGGGGAGCTGTTTTTT.

The chain is built from TRBV7-2 and TRBJ2-5; 11 nucleotides match TRBD2. The CDR3 spans 15 residues. CDR1 and CDR2 (germline): SGHTA, FQGNSA. The trim removed 7 bases at V and 5 bases at J, leaving 9 bases unmatched. This CDR3 is CASMVSGGAVETQYF. CDR3 coding DNA: TGTGCCAGCATGGTTAGCGGGGGGGCCGTTGAGACCCAGTACTTC.

The chain has TRBV4-3 and TRBJ1-2; a possible D gene is TRBD1 (6 bases). Germline CDR1 reads LGHNA; CDR2 reads YSLEER. Between the trimmed V and J ends, which lost 7 bases and 0 bases, there was a span of 15 bases. The CDR3 has 15 residues. CDR3 residues: CASKLTRGPNYGYTF. CDR3 nucleotides: TGCGCCAGCAAACTCACCAGGGGCCCTAACTATGGCTACACCTTC.

The V call is TRBV18, the J call TRBJ1-3; D is unclear. V was trimmed by 8 bases and J by 1 base, leaving 15 bases between them. The CDR3 has 15 amino acids. Germline assignment: CDR1 KGHSH and CDR2 LQKENI. The CDR3 is CASRLEGFSGNTIYF. CDR3 coding DNA: TGTGCCAGCCGGCTGGAGGGATTTTCTGGAAACACCATATATTTT.

The rearrangement joins TRBV6-5 to TRBJ1-2; 7 bases align to TRBD1. With 9 bases clipped from V and 4 bases from J, the junction kept 2 bases outside the gene matches. Germline V lookup: CDR1 MNHEY, CDR2 SVGAGI. This CDR3 has 11 amino acids. This chain's CDR3 is CASRDSYGYTF. CDR3 in DNA: TGTGCCAGTCGGGACAGCTATGGCTACACCTTC.

On this clone itself: In the same sample, other DNA sequences code for this CDR3. The chain joins TRBV5-1 to TRBJ1-1; possible D gene TRBD1, 5 bases. The CDR3 is 14 amino acids. Germline V lookup: CDR1 SGHRS, CDR2 YFSETQ. V gave up 0 bases and J gave up 1 base, with 7 bases separating them. This chain's CDR3 is CASSLEGQNTEAFF. DNA for the CDR3: TGCGCCAGCAGCTTGGAAGGACAGAACACTGAAGCTTTCTTT.

The chain carries TRBV19 and TRBJ1-1; D is uncertain. Per germline, CDR1 LNHDA and CDR2 SQIVND (reference sequence). The CDR3 is 13 residues long. Trimming took off 3 bases at V and 3 bases at J, with 8 bases between the two ends. This chain's CDR3 is CASSMSGDTEAFF. CDR3 DNA sequence: TGTGCCAGTAGTATGTCGGGAGACACTGAAGCTTTCTTT.

The CDR3 is CASSPSHHPRGIGETQYF. CDR3 DNA sequence: TGTGCCAGCTCACCTTCCCATCACCCCCGCGGGATCGGAGAGACCCAGTACTTC. V and J are TRBV18 and TRBJ2-5, with D tentatively TRBD2 (6 bases). Germline V lookup: CDR1 KGHSH, CDR2 LQKENI. The length of the CDR3 is 18 residues. The V gene lost 3 bases and the J gene lost 4 bases, with 24 bases spanning the gap.

The V and J genes are TRBV29-1 and TRBJ1-4; unclear D gene. The CDR3 has 13 amino acids. The V gene's germline CDR1 is SQVTM and CDR2 ANQGSEA. Trimming removed 7 bases at V and 4 bases at J, with 13 bases between. Here the CDR3 reads CSANGGNNEKLFF. Written as DNA, the CDR3 is TGCAGCGCGAACGGAGGTAATAATGAAAAACTGTTTTTT.